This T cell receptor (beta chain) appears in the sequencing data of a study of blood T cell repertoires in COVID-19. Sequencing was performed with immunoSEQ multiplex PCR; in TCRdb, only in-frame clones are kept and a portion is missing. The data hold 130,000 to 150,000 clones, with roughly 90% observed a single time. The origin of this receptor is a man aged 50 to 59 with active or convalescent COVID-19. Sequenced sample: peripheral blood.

The CDR3 here is CASTLRYQPQHF. The CDR3 region has the DNA TGTGCCAGCACCTTACGGTATCAGCCCCAGCATTTT. This chain joins TRBV28 and TRBJ1-5; D is undetermined. The CDR3 runs 12 residues. V gave up 7 bases and J gave up 5 bases, with 9 bases separating them. Germline lookup yields CDR1 MDHEN and CDR2 SYDVKM.